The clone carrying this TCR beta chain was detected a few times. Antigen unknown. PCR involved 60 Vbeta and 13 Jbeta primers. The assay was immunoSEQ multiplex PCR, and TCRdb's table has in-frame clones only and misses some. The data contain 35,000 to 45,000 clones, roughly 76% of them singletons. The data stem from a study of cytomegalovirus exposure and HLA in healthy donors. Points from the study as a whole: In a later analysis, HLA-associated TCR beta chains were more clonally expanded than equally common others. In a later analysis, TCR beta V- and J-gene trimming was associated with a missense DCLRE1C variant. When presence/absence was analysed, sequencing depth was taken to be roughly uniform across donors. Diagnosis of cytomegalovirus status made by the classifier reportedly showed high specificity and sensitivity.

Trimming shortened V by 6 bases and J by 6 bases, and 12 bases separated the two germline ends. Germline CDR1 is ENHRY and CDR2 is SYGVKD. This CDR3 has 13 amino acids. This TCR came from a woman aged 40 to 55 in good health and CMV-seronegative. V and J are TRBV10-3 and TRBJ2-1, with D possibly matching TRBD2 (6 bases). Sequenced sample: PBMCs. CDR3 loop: CAIRTGTANEQFF. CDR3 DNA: TGTGCCATCAGGACCGGGACTGCCAATGAGCAGTTCTTC.